The 9 T cell receptor beta chains reported below all come from one sample, sequenced in a study of blood T cell repertoires in COVID-19. This table comes from immunoSEQ multiplex PCR, and its TCRdb copy is limited to in-frame clones, with some not included. The table has around 120,000 clones, around 76% seen once. Sequenced input: peripheral blood. The receptor set was obtained from a man between 65 and 79 years old with acute or convalescent COVID-19.

The sample holds a few counts of this clone. This chain connects TRBV4-2 to TRBJ1-6; 8 bases are shared with TRBD1. The CDR3 loop spans 15 amino acids. The germline V gene has CDR1 LGHNA and CDR2 YNFKEQ. V shed 2 bases, J shed 9 bases, and the junction held 6 bases outside the gene matches. The CDR3 bases are TGTGCCAGCAGCCAAACGGACAGGGTCCTTTCACCCCTCCACTTT. As protein: CASSQTDRVLSPLHF.

CDR3 nucleotide sequence: TGTGCCAGCAGCTTTTCGGGTGCCTATGGCTACACCTTC. This encodes CASSFSGAYGYTF. The chain combines TRBV5-4 with TRBJ1-2; no clear D. CDR3 length: 13 residues. CDR1 is SGHNT, CDR2 YYREEE, per germline (reference sequence). Deletions cut 2 bases from V and 4 bases from J, with 9 bases between.

The chain links TRBV25-1 to TRBJ1-1, with 7 nucleotides matching TRBD1. V lost 2 bases to trimming and J lost 5 bases; unmatched junction nucleotides: 5. The germline gives CDR1 MGHDK, CDR2 SYGVNS. This CDR3 is 14 amino acids long. The CDR3 spells CASSERQGGTEAFF. The CDR3 bases are TGTGCCAGCAGTGAAAGACAGGGAGGAACTGAAGCTTTCTTT.

This chain uses TRBV20-1 with TRBJ2-3, with 10 bases aligning to TRBD2. In germline, CDR1 is DFQATT, CDR2 SNEGSKA (reference sequence). V lost 3 bases, J lost 1 base, and 1 base stayed unmatched. The CDR3 contains 14 residues. The CDR3 DNA reads as TGCAGTGCTAGTGGGACTAGCGGCACAGATACGCAGTATTTT. Its translation: CSASGTSGTDTQYF.

The chain links TRBV7-9 to TRBJ1-1; possible D gene TRBD1, 5 bases. The CDR3 is made up of 15 amino acids. CDR1 SEHNR and CDR2 FQNEAQ come from the germline V gene (reference sequence). V lost 0 bases and J lost 2, with 10 bases in between. Here the CDR3 reads CASSLAGPGNTEAFF. In DNA, the CDR3 is TGTGCCAGCAGCTTAGCGGGGCCCGGCAACACTGAAGCTTTCTTT.

The chain joins TRBV7-2 to TRBJ2-7, with TRBD2 matching 7 bases. The CDR3 covers 15 residues. Germline V gene data show CDR1 as SGHTA and CDR2 as FQGNSA. Unmatched junction bases numbered 6, after V lost 1 base and J lost 3 bases. Here the CDR3 reads CASSLEASGFYEQYF. The CDR3 nucleotides are TGTGCCAGCAGCTTAGAGGCTAGCGGATTCTACGAGCAGTACTTC.

This clone appeared a few times. CDR3 nucleotides: TGTGCCACCTGTAGGGACCCGGGGGACGGCTACACCTTC. It codes for CATCRDPGDGYTF. The V and J genes are TRBV10-3 and TRBJ1-2, with TRBD1 as a possible D gene (5 bases). V lost 10 bases and J 8 bases, leaving 20 bases between the germline ends. This CDR3 comprises 13 residues. Per the germline V gene, CDR1 is ENHRY and CDR2 is SYGVKD.

The CDR3 loop reads CASSHHNPGHGGEKLFF. The DNA for the CDR3 is TGCGCCAGCAGTCACCACAACCCGGGACACGGCGGTGAAAAACTGTTTTTT. The chain combines TRBV23-1 with TRBJ1-4, with a tentative D call TRBD1 (6 bases). TRBV23-1 is filed as an ORF, its function uncertain. CDR3 length: 17 residues. The ends were cut back, 3 bases at V and 7 bases at J, with 21 bases in the middle.

J is TRBJ1-6 and V is TRBV2; 9 positions agree with TRBD1. This CDR3 has 18 residues. Trimming cost V 1 base and J 7 bases; bases outside gene matches: 11. Germline lookup yields CDR1 SNHLY and CDR2 FYNNEI. In DNA form, the CDR3 reads TGTGCCAGCAGTGAAGGACTACAGGGGGCGAATTTCAATTCACCCCTCCACTTT. Its translation: CASSEGLQGANFNSPLHF.